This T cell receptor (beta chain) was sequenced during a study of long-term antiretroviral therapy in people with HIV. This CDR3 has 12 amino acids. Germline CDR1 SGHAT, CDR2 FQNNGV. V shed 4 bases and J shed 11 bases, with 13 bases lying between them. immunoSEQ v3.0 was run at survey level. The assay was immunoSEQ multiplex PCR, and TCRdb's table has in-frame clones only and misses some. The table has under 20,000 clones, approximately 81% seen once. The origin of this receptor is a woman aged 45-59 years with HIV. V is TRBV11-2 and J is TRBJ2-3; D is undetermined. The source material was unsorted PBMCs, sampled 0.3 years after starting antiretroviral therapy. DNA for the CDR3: TGTGCCAGCAGCTACATATTAGGTGGGCAGTATTTT. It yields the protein CASSYILGGQYF.